Listed below are T cell receptor beta chains from one sample, sequenced in a study of technical replicates of blood from a handful of donors. Using immunoSEQ multiplex PCR, the repertoire was profiled, and TCRdb retains in-frame clones only, with some absent. The sample has roughly 90,000 clones, less than 96% seen once. Sequencing was performed on T cells isolated from PBMCs. These receptors were obtained from a human donor in good health. Each CDR3 is given with its conserved first and last residue. D genes are given only for firm matches. Expanded clones are given a class, and other clones once, few, many or no size at all.

d_call: .; clone_size: once; j_call: TRBJ2-7; cdr3_length: 11; v_call: TRBV29-1; cdr3_aa: CSVDSSYEQYF; cdr3_nt: TGCAGCGTTGACAGCTCCTACGAGCAGTACTTC
d_call: TRBD2; clone_size: .; j_call: TRBJ2-7; cdr3_length: 16; v_call: TRBV7-3; cdr3_aa: CASSLGTSGSRYLPTF; cdr3_nt: TGTGCCAGCAGCCTCGGGACTAGCGGGTCCAGGTACTTACCAACCTTC
d_call: TRBD2; clone_size: .; j_call: TRBJ2-1; cdr3_length: 14; v_call: TRBV18; cdr3_aa: CASSRTSDYNEQFF; cdr3_nt: TGTGCCAGCTCAAGGACTAGCGACTACAATGAGCAGTTCTTC
d_call: TRBD2; clone_size: .; j_call: TRBJ2-1; cdr3_length: 15; v_call: TRBV12-5; cdr3_aa: CASGLGLAGVNEQFF; cdr3_nt: TGTGCTAGTGGTTTGGGACTAGCGGGAGTTAATGAGCAGTTCTTC
d_call: .; clone_size: .; j_call: TRBJ2-2; cdr3_length: 15; v_call: TRBV7-6; cdr3_aa: CASSYSGGNTGELFF; cdr3_nt: TGTGCCAGCAGCTACTCCGGCGGGAACACCGGGGAGCTGTTTTTT
d_call: .; clone_size: once; j_call: TRBJ1-1; cdr3_length: 14; v_call: TRBV6-5; cdr3_aa: CASFAWGLRTEAFF; cdr3_nt: TGTGCCAGCTTCGCTTGGGGGCTTAGAACTGAAGCTTTCTTT
d_call: .; clone_size: .; j_call: TRBJ2-3; cdr3_length: 15; v_call: TRBV7-2; cdr3_aa: CASSLAFGGTDTQYF; cdr3_nt: TGTGCCAGCAGCTTAGCTTTTGGAGGCACAGATACGCAGTATTTT
d_call: TRBD2; clone_size: .; j_call: TRBJ2-1; cdr3_length: 16; v_call: TRBV10-1; cdr3_aa: CASSSPASGRMDEQFF; cdr3_nt: TGCGCCAGCAGTAGTCCGGCTAGCGGGAGGATGGATGAGCAGTTCTTC
d_call: TRBD1; clone_size: .; j_call: TRBJ2-6; cdr3_length: 18; v_call: TRBV5-6; cdr3_aa: CASSLIRTGYSGANVLTF; cdr3_nt: TGTGCCAGCAGCTTGATCCGGACAGGGTACTCTGGGGCCAACGTCCTGACTTTC
d_call: .; clone_size: .; j_call: TRBJ2-1; cdr3_length: 13; v_call: TRBV15; cdr3_aa: CATSRDLGDEQFF; cdr3_nt: TGTGCCACCAGCAGAGATCTGGGCGATGAGCAGTTCTTC
d_call: .; clone_size: .; j_call: TRBJ2-1; cdr3_length: 14; v_call: TRBV18; cdr3_aa: CASARPDWYNEQFF; cdr3_nt: TGTGCCAGCGCTCGGCCCGACTGGTACAATGAGCAGTTCTTC
d_call: TRBD1; clone_size: .; j_call: TRBJ1-1; cdr3_length: 14; v_call: TRBV7-3; cdr3_aa: CASSLTGGNTEAFF; cdr3_nt: TGTGCCAGCAGCCTGACAGGGGGCAACACTGAAGCTTTCTTT
d_call: TRBD1; clone_size: .; j_call: TRBJ2-7; cdr3_length: 15; v_call: TRBV11-1; cdr3_aa: CASSLAPVTGDEQYF; cdr3_nt: TGTGCCAGCAGCTTAGCGCCGGTGACAGGGGACGAGCAGTACTTC
d_call: TRBD2; clone_size: .; j_call: TRBJ2-1; cdr3_length: 13; v_call: TRBV29-1; cdr3_aa: CSVTSGRVDEQFF; cdr3_nt: TGCAGCGTTACTAGCGGGAGGGTCGATGAGCAGTTCTTC
d_call: TRBD1; clone_size: .; j_call: TRBJ1-1; cdr3_length: 14; v_call: TRBV11-2; cdr3_aa: CASFSWTGRPEAFF; cdr3_nt: TGTGCCAGCTTTTCTTGGACAGGGAGGCCTGAAGCTTTCTTT
d_call: .; clone_size: once; j_call: TRBJ2-2; cdr3_length: 14; v_call: TRBV7-9; cdr3_aa: CASSLVLVTGELFF; cdr3_nt: TGTGCCAGCAGCTTAGTACTAGTCACCGGGGAGCTGTTTTTT
d_call: TRBD2; clone_size: once; j_call: TRBJ2-1; cdr3_length: 17; v_call: TRBV7-2; cdr3_aa: CASSLGTSFSSYNEQFF; cdr3_nt: TGTGCCAGCAGCTTAGGGACTAGCTTTAGCTCCTACAATGAGCAGTTCTTC
d_call: TRBD1; clone_size: .; j_call: TRBJ1-2; cdr3_length: 14; v_call: TRBV6-5; cdr3_aa: CASSYSGTGTGYTF; cdr3_nt: TGTGCCAGCAGTTACTCTGGGACAGGAACTGGCTACACCTTC
d_call: TRBD1; clone_size: once; j_call: TRBJ2-7; cdr3_length: 14; v_call: TRBV9; cdr3_aa: CASGQGDPSYEQYF; cdr3_nt: TGTGCCAGCGGCCAGGGGGACCCGTCCTACGAGCAGTACTTC
d_call: TRBD1; clone_size: .; j_call: TRBJ2-7; cdr3_length: 13; v_call: TRBV30; cdr3_aa: CAWSRDSSYEQYF; cdr3_nt: TGTGCCTGGAGCCGGGACAGCTCCTACGAGCAGTACTTC
d_call: TRBD1; clone_size: .; j_call: TRBJ1-2; cdr3_length: 13; v_call: TRBV30; cdr3_aa: CAWDTGGGYGYTF; cdr3_nt: TGTGCCTGGGATACAGGGGGTGGCTATGGCTACACCTTC
d_call: .; clone_size: .; j_call: TRBJ2-7; cdr3_length: 14; v_call: TRBV7-2; cdr3_aa: CASSPRRGLYEQYF; cdr3_nt: TGTGCCAGCAGCCCGCGCCGGGGACTCTACGAGCAGTACTTC
d_call: .; clone_size: .; j_call: TRBJ2-1; cdr3_length: 15; v_call: TRBV5-1; cdr3_aa: CASSLEPVANNEQFF; cdr3_nt: TGCGCCAGCAGCTTGGAGCCAGTAGCCAACAATGAGCAGTTCTTC